The 15 T cell receptor beta chains below were found in one sample sequenced in a study of T cells in Graves' hyperthyroidism and ophthalmopathy (dated by TCRdb to 2018 to 2020). Library construction relied on multiplex PCR. Sequencer: Illumina HiSeq 2000. The TCR beta CDR3 regions were amplified from RNA transcripts. The TCR CDR3 was subjected to a first round of RT-PCR using the HTBI primer set and the Qiagen OneStep RT-PCR kit. TCRdb reprocessed the public reads (quality trimming at Q25 with fastp, clone calling with MiXCR) and kept in-frame beta chains. Each CDR3 protein gets just one entry, which takes the most common genes and DNA from the rows behind it. Recorded for this sample are about 350,000 distinct CDR3 sequences; about 15% of them occurred a single time. The top ten clones comprise just under 25% of the sample. The specimen sequenced was blood. The receptor set was obtained from a woman aged 25 to 39 with Graves' hyperthyroidism.

There are a few counts of this clonotype. V and J are TRBV12-3 or TRBV12-4 and TRBJ1-5; TRBD1 might be the D (5 bases). V gave up 6 bases and J gave up 0 bases, with 15 bases separating them. The CDR3 spans 16 residues. CDR3 nucleotide sequence: TGTGCCAGCAGGGGGGTGGGCGCCTATAGCAATCAGCCCCAGCATTTT. Its protein is CASRGVGAYSNQPQHF.

The chain recombines TRBV20-1 with TRBJ2-3; a weak D match, TRBD1 (5 bases). The germline V and J ends were trimmed by 0 bases and 2 bases, with 12 bases remaining between them. CDR3 length: 15 amino acids. CDR1 is DFQATT, CDR2 SNEGSKA, per germline (reference sequence). CDR3 sequence: CSARDLADNTDTQYF. CDR3 bases: TGCAGTGCTAGAGATCTTGCGGACAACACAGATACGCAGTATTTT.

The sample holds a few counts of this clonotype. A single base separates this from a much larger clone, so it may be a read error. The CDR3 protein is CASSPDGNIQYF. In DNA form, the CDR3 reads TGTGCCAGCAGCCCCGATGGAAACATTCAGTACTTC. The chain is built from TRBV6-2 or TRBV6-3 and TRBJ2-4; D is uncertain. The CDR3 covers 12 residues. Germline loops: CDR1 MNHEY, CDR2 SVGEGT. V was clipped by 6 bases and J by 6 bases, with 9 bases between them.

This clonotype has a handful of counts. The chain employs TRBV5-5 and TRBJ2-5; 8 bases line up with TRBD1. The CDR3 consists of 16 residues. V dropped 0 bases and J dropped 5; count of bases not matched to a gene: 9. Germline CDR1 reads SGHKS; CDR2 reads YYEKEE (reference sequence). The CDR3 DNA is TGTGCCAGCAGCTTGGAAGGAGACAGGGGCCGGGAGACCCAGTACTTC. It translates to CASSLEGDRGRETQYF.

This clonotype showed up many times. The rearrangement uses TRBV5-8 and TRBJ2-5; D possibly uses TRBD1 or TRBD2 (5 bases each). V lost 4 bases and J 1 base, leaving 14 bases between the germline ends. The length of the CDR3 is 15 residues. The germline V gene has CDR1 SGHTS and CDR2 YDEGEE. CDR3 coding DNA: TGTGCCAGCAGCACCGCAGGGAGACGCCAAGAGACCCAGTACTTC. Translation: CASSTAGRRQETQYF.

The sample holds a few counts of this clonotype. This chain uses TRBV29-1 with TRBJ2-1; D call uncertain. The CDR3 extends over 13 amino acids. The ends were cut back, 2 bases at V and 6 bases at J, with 11 bases in the middle. Germline CDR1 reads SQVTM; CDR2 reads ANQGSEA. DNA of the CDR3: TGCAGCGTTGAAACGAGGAATCGCAATGAGCAGTTCTTC. Translating gives CSVETRNRNEQFF.

This clonotype was seen at least ten times. The V gene is TRBV2, the J gene TRBJ1-1; TRBD1 matches at 10 bases. CDR3 length: 14 residues. CDR1 is SNHLY and CDR2 is FYNNEI in the germline V gene. V gave up 5 bases and J gave up 2 bases; unmatched junction bases: 2. CDR3 region: CASSRTGGNTEAFF. The CDR3 DNA reads TGTGCCAGCAGTCGGACAGGGGGTAACACTGAAGCTTTCTTT.

In its sample, this clonotype was seen many times. The rearrangement joins TRBV28 to TRBJ2-5; TRBD2 matches at 14 bases. After removal of 2 bases from V and 1 base from J, the junction contained 6 bases not matched to a gene. This CDR3 is 18 amino acids long. Germline V gives CDR1 MDHEN, CDR2 SYDVKM. In DNA, the CDR3 is TGTGCCAGCAGTTTACCCTCGACTAGCGGGGGGGTCCAAGAGACCCAGTACTTC. As protein: CASSLPSTSGGVQETQYF.

This clonotype was picked up many times. The chain has TRBV28 and TRBJ2-7, with D tentatively TRBD1 or TRBD2 (5 bases each). From germline, CDR1 is MDHEN and CDR2 SYDVKM. The CDR3 runs 12 residues. V was cut by 4 bases and J by 9 bases, with 13 bases left in between. CDR3 sequence: CASSSHQGAQYF. DNA for the CDR3: TGTGCCAGCAGTTCCCACCAGGGAGCGCAGTACTTC.

This clonotype was seen at least ten times. The rearrangement uses TRBV20-1 and TRBJ2-3; TRBD2 agrees at 8 bases. The J segment lost 2 bases and the V segment lost 6 bases, leaving 10 bases of the junction unmatched. The CDR3 consists of 15 residues. The germline gives CDR1 DFQATT, CDR2 SNEGSKA (reference sequence). In nucleotides, the CDR3 is TGCAGTGCAGTGGGTACTAGCGGATACACAGATACGCAGTATTTT. Its translation: CSAVGTSGYTDTQYF.

Ten or more counts support this clonotype. This chain joins TRBV20-1 and TRBJ2-2, with 11 nucleotides matching TRBD1. Per germline, CDR1 DFQATT and CDR2 SNEGSKA (reference sequence). The CDR3 length is 15 residues. With V trimmed by 4 bases and J by 3 bases, 4 bases remained unmatched. The CDR3 DNA reads as TGCAGTGCTAACGGACAGGGGGCCGACACCGGGGAGCTGTTTTTT. It codes for CSANGQGADTGELFF.

As to this clonotype: A much more abundant neighbour one base away suggests this may be a read error. The CDR3 DNA reads as TGTGCCAGCAGTCTGCCAGTGGGCGCCACTGAAGCTTTCTTT. Translated, it gives CASSLPVGATEAFF. The rearrangement links TRBV2 to TRBJ1-1; D unresolved. V was cut by 5 bases and J by 4 bases, with 14 bases left in between. The CDR3 is made up of 14 amino acids. CDR1 SNHLY and CDR2 FYNNEI come from the germline V gene.

This clonotype was counted at least ten times. The chain combines TRBV11-3 with TRBJ2-7; no clear D gene. This CDR3 contains 17 residues. Trimming left V 4 bases short and J 2 bases short, with 21 bases between. Germline CDR1 is SGHNT and CDR2 is YENEEA. CDR3 DNA sequence: TGTGCCAGCAGCTCCCCTTCCCGGCGGCGTCTCCCCTACGAGCAGTACTTC. Protein product: CASSSPSRRRLPYEQYF.

This chain uses TRBV5-1 with TRBJ1-1; D perhaps matches TRBD1 (5 bases). The germline CDR1 and CDR2 sequences are SGHRS and YFSETQ. V lost 0 bases, J lost 1 base, and 13 bases lay in between. This CDR3 contains 16 residues. CDR3 sequence: CASSLGRDITNTEAFF. CDR3 DNA: TGCGCCAGCAGCTTGGGCAGGGATATCACGAACACTGAAGCTTTCTTT.

This clonotype was seen many times. The V call is TRBV11-2, the J call TRBJ1-6; D perhaps matches TRBD1 (6 bases). The CDR3 extends over 16 amino acids. Per germline, CDR1 SGHAT and CDR2 FQNNGV. Deletions cut 0 bases from V and 6 bases from J, with 12 bases between. The CDR3 nucleotides are TGTGCCAGCAGCTTAGAGGCCCAGGGGATTAATTCACCCCTCCACTTT. Its protein is CASSLEAQGINSPLHF. Full variable domain (missing parts from reference TRBV11-2 and TRBJ1-6): EAGVAQSPRYKIIEKRQSVAFWCNPISGHATLYWYQQILGQGPKLLIQFQNNGVVDDSQLPKDRFSAERLKGVDSTLKIQPAKLEDSAVYLCASSLEAQGINSPLHFGNGTRLTVT.